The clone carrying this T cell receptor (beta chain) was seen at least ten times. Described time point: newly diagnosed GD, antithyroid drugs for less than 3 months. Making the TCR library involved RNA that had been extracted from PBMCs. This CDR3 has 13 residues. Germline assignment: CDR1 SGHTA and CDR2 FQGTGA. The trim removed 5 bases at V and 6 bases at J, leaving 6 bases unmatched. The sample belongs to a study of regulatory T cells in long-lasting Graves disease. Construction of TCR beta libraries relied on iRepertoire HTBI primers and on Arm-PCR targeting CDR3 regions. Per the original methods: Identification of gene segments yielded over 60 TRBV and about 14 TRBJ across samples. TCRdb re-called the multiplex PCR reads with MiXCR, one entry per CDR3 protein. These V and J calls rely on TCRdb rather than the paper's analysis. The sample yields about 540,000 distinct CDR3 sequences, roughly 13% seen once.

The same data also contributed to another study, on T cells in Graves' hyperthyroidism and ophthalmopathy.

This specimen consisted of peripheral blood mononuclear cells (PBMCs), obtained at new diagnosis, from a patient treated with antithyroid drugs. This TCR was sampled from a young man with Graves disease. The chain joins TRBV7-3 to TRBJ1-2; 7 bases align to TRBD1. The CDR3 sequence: CASSQTRGHGYTF. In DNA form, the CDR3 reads TGTGCCAGCAGCCAGACAAGGGGGCATGGCTACACCTTC. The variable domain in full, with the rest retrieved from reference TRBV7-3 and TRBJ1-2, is GAGVSQTPSNKVTEKGKYVELRCDPISGHTALYWYRQSLGQGPEFLIYFQGTGAADDSGLPNDRFFAVRPEGSVSTLKIQRTERGDSAVYLCASSQTRGHGYTFGSGTRLTVV.